Sequencing of this T cell receptor (beta chain) was carried out in a study of blood T cell repertoires in COVID-19. As for the study in general: In each case, the material was cDNA or gDNA derived from T cells, B-cell-depleted T cells, or PBMCs.

Clones were sequenced by immunoSEQ multiplex PCR, and TCRdb holds only the in-frame ones, with some missing. The repertoire holds 150,000 or so clones, with about 82% as singletons. Trimming took off 4 bases at V and 4 bases at J, with 18 bases between the two ends. Germline V CDR1 and CDR2: KGHDR, SFDVKD. The CDR3 has 16 amino acids. What was sequenced was peripheral blood. This receptor was identified in a woman aged 55-75 years with acute or convalescent COVID-19. V gene TRBV24-1 combines with J gene TRBJ1-2; D is perhaps TRBD1 (5 bases). This CDR3 is CATSDRRARLGYGYTF. In DNA form, the CDR3 reads TGTGCCACCAGTGACCGCAGGGCCCGGCTGGGCTATGGCTACACCTTC.